A single sample gave rise to the 18 T cell receptor beta chains below, sequenced in a study of neurological immune-mediated disorders. TCRdb used MiXCR to reprocess the 5' RACE reads, holding one entry per CDR3 protein. The repertoire holds 45,000 to 70,000 distinct CDR3 sequences, with roughly 4.6% as singletons. The sequenced sample consisted of PBMCs. The source is a man aged 45 to 65 with multiple sclerosis.

Ten or more counts support this clonotype. V gene TRBV20-1 combines with J gene TRBJ1-2, with 7 nucleotides matching TRBD1. Germline trimming cut 6 bases from V and 7 bases from J; bases unmatched to any gene: 11. The CDR3 sequence is 13 residues long. Looked up from germline, CDR1 is DFQATT and CDR2 is SNEGSKA (reference sequence). The CDR3 loop is CSAPSPGGFGYTF. DNA of the CDR3: TGCAGTGCCCCGTCCCCAGGGGGGTTTGGCTACACCTTC.

This clonotype has at least ten counts. The chain combines TRBV20-1 with TRBJ2-7; 8 nucleotides line up with TRBD1. The CDR3 length is 12 residues. Looked up from germline, CDR1 is DFQATT and CDR2 is SNEGSKA (reference sequence). With V trimmed by 5 bases and J by 4 bases, 4 bases remained unmatched. The CDR3 sequence: CSAPTGGYEQYF. Here the CDR3 DNA reads TGCAGTGCTCCAACAGGGGGTTACGAGCAGTACTTC.

This clonotype has ten or more counts. This rearrangement joins TRBV5-1 to TRBJ2-1; 9 positions agree with TRBD2. V gave up 4 bases and J gave up 4 bases; unmatched junction bases: 6. The CDR3 sequence is 15 residues long. Germline assignment: CDR1 SGHRS and CDR2 YFSETQ. This CDR3 is CASSPAGGRYNEQFF. DNA for the CDR3: TGCGCCAGCAGCCCAGCGGGGGGTCGGTACAATGAGCAGTTCTTC.

This clonotype was found many times. The chain couples TRBV24-1 to TRBJ2-5; 11 bases align to TRBD2. The CDR3 is 16 amino acids. The germline V gene has CDR1 KGHDR and CDR2 SFDVKD. With V trimmed by 0 bases and J by 5 bases, 4 bases remained unmatched. CDR3 sequence reads: CATSDLIAGGGETQYF. For the CDR3, the DNA is TGTGCCACCAGTGATTTGATAGCGGGAGGGGGGGAGACCCAGTACTTC.

This clonotype showed up many times. This chain uses TRBV5-1 with TRBJ2-7, with TRBD1 as a possible D gene (5 bases). The CDR3 sequence is 13 residues long. From germline, CDR1 is SGHRS and CDR2 YFSETQ. Trimming removed 1 base at V and 5 bases at J, with 10 bases between. CDR3 residues: CASSLRTWDEQYF. The DNA for the CDR3 is TGCGCCAGCAGCTTGAGGACATGGGACGAGCAGTACTTC.

This clonotype was found many times. This sequence joins TRBV5-5 and TRBJ2-1, with 7 bases that match TRBD2. Germline V gene lookup returns CDR1 SGHKS and CDR2 YYEKEE (reference sequence). The CDR3 is made up of 16 amino acids. V shed 4 bases and J 3 bases; nucleotides not matched to a gene: 10. The DNA for the CDR3 is TGTGCCAGCAGCGTGTTAACTAGCGCTTACTACAATGAGCAGTTCTTC. Its protein is CASSVLTSAYYNEQFF. The full variable domain, rest sourced from reference TRBV5-5 and TRBJ2-1, is DAGVTQSPTHLIKTRGQQVTLRCSPISGHKSVSWYQQVLGQGPQFIFQYYEKEERGRGNFPDRFSARQFPNYSSELNVNALLLGDSALYLCASSVLTSAYYNEQFFGPGTRLTVL.

Ten or more counts support this clonotype. The V and J genes are TRBV2 and TRBJ1-1; D gene unclear. The V and J ends lost 5 bases and 6 bases respectively, with 16 bases between them. CDR3 length: 14 amino acids. Germline-derived CDR1 and CDR2 are SNHLY and FYNNEI. In nucleotides, the CDR3 is TGTGCCAGCAGTCCGGGCCGGGTGATCCCTGAAGCTTTCTTT. Amino acid sequence: CASSPGRVIPEAFF.

This clonotype has a count of ten or more. CDR3 in DNA: TGCGCCAGCAGCCCCCAGGGGGGCGCTCAGCCCCAGCATTTT. Protein sequence: CASSPQGGAQPQHF. The V gene is TRBV5-1, the J gene TRBJ1-5; 7 bases match TRBD1. There are 14 residues in the CDR3. Per the germline V gene, CDR1 is SGHRS and CDR2 is YFSETQ. Trimming took 4 bases from V and 6 from J; bases not matched to a gene: 7.

CDR3 sequence reads: CASKKQGIRNQPQHF. The CDR3 DNA reads as TGTGCCAGCAAAAAACAGGGGATTCGCAATCAGCCCCAGCATTTT. The chain uses TRBV28 and TRBJ1-5; 7 nucleotides align to TRBD1. Germline V lookup: CDR1 MDHEN, CDR2 SYDVKM. The CDR3 is 15 amino acids. Trimming at V came to 7 bases and at J to 2 bases, leaving 8 bases not matched to a gene.

This clonotype was seen only a few times. The V call is TRBV5-6, the J call TRBJ2-7, with 7 nucleotides matching TRBD1. The germline CDR1 and CDR2 sequences are SGHDT and YYEEEE. The ends lost 0 bases at V and 6 bases at J; junction bases unmatched: 3. The CDR3 runs 13 residues. The CDR3, as DNA: TGTGCCAGCAGCTTGGTTCCAGGGGGCGAGCAGTACTTC. Translating it yields CASSLVPGGEQYF.

This clonotype has a count of ten or more. The chain carries TRBV20-1 and TRBJ2-5, with D possibly matching TRBD1 (5 bases). CDR3 length equals 16 residues. The V end was cut by 1 base, the J end by 3 bases, with 18 bases between. CDR1 and CDR2 from the germline V gene are DFQATT and SNEGSKA (reference sequence). The CDR3 protein is CSARAPPTASKETQYF. CDR3 in DNA: TGCAGTGCTAGAGCCCCCCCGACAGCATCTAAAGAGACCCAGTACTTC.

In its sample, this clonotype was seen many times. The chain carries TRBV29-1 and TRBJ1-2, with D unresolved. Looked up from germline, CDR1 is SQVTM and CDR2 is ANQGSEA. V was shortened by 0 bases and J by 10 bases, with 18 bases between the two germline ends. The CDR3 contains 14 residues. The CDR3 sequence: CSVEEASRTRYYTF. For the CDR3, the DNA is TGCAGCGTTGAAGAAGCTTCCCGAACCCGATACTACACCTTC.

This clonotype was counted only a few times. The rearrangement uses TRBV20-1 and TRBJ2-2; TRBD1 or TRBD2 may be the D gene (5 bases each). This CDR3 region has 15 residues. Germline values: CDR1 DFQATT, CDR2 SNEGSKA (reference sequence). V dropped 6 bases and J dropped 5 bases, with 19 bases sitting between them. CDR3 sequence: CSAMPGTGRTGELFF. The CDR3 DNA reads as TGCAGTGCCATGCCCGGGACCGGTCGGACCGGGGAGCTGTTTTTT.

This clonotype was seen many times. The chain combines TRBV5-6 with TRBJ2-5; 15 bases are shared with TRBD2. The germline CDR1 and CDR2 sequences are SGHDT and YYEEEE. This CDR3 is built from 15 residues. V dropped 4 bases and J dropped 6; count of bases not matched to a gene: 4. The CDR3 sequence is CASSRTSGRVQTQYF. As DNA, the CDR3 is TGTGCCAGCAGCCGGACTAGCGGGAGGGTTCAGACCCAGTACTTC.

The sample holds many counts of this clonotype. The gene calls are TRBV20-1 and TRBJ2-1; D gene uncertain. The CDR3 is made up of 14 amino acids. Germline lookup yields CDR1 DFQATT and CDR2 SNEGSKA (reference sequence). V was clipped by 0 bases and J by 0 bases, with 6 bases between them. DNA for the CDR3: TGCAGTGCTAGAGATTCCGGCTCCTACAATGAGCAGTTCTTC. Its translation is CSARDSGSYNEQFF.

Ten or more counts support this clonotype. The chain has TRBV5-1 and TRBJ2-7, with 12 nucleotides matching TRBD2. Germline V lookup: CDR1 SGHRS, CDR2 YFSETQ. V dropped 3 bases and J dropped 2; count of bases not matched to a gene: 12. This CDR3 has 18 amino acids. The CDR3 DNA reads as TGCGCCAGCAGCTCATCTAGCGGGGGGGCCTCTTTCACCTACGAGCAGTACTTC. Its translation is CASSSSSGGASFTYEQYF.

At least ten counts were recorded for this clonotype. The rearrangement joins TRBV20-1 to TRBJ1-1, with D maybe TRBD1 (6 bases). CDR1 is DFQATT and CDR2 is SNEGSKA in the germline V gene (reference sequence). V was clipped by 0 bases and J by 7 bases, with 15 bases between them. CDR3 size: 14 residues. The DNA of the CDR3 is TGCAGTGCTAGAGATCGCGGGGGGCGCGGTGAAGCTTTCTTT. Residues: CSARDRGGRGEAFF.

This clonotype has ten or more counts. V usage is TRBV11-3 and J usage is TRBJ2-3; the D gene is possibly TRBD2 (6 bases). This CDR3 is built from 14 residues. The germline gives CDR1 SGHNT, CDR2 YENEEA. Trimming pared 3 bases from V and 0 bases from J, leaving 7 bases between. The CDR3 spells CASSFAGSTDTQYF. The DNA for the CDR3 is TGTGCCAGCAGCTTCGCGGGGAGCACAGATACGCAGTATTTT.